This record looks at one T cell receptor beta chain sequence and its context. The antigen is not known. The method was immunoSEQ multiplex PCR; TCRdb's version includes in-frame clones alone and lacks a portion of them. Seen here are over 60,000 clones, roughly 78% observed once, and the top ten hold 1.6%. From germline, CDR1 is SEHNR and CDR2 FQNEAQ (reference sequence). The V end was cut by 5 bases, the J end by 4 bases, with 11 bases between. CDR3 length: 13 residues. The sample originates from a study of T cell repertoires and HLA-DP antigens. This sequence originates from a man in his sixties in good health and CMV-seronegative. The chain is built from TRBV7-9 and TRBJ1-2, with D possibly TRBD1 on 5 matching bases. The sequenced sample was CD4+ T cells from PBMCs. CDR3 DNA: TGTGCCAGCAGCCCCGACAGCTTCTATGGCTACACCTTC. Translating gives CASSPDSFYGYTF.